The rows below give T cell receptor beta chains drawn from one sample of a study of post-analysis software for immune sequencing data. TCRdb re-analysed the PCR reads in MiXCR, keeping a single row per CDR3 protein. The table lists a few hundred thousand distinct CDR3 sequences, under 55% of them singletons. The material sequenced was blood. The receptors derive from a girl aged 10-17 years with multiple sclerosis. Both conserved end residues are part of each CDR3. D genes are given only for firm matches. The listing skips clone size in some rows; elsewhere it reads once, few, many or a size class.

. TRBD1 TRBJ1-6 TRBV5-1 CASSTGSGGSYNSPLHF TGCGCCAGCAGTACTGGGTCAGGGGGGTCCTATAATTCACCCCTCCACTTT
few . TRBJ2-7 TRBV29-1 CSAGGAEQYF TGCAGCGCTGGGGGCGCCGAGCAGTACTTC
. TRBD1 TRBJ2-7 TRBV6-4 CASSEPGQGCSYEQYF TGTGCCAGCAGTGAACCCGGACAGGGATGCTCCTACGAGCAGTACTTC
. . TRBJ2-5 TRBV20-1 CSAHRTAQETQYF TGCAGTGCCCATAGGACCGCACAGGAGACCCAGTACTTC
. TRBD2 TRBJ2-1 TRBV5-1 CASSLAGAGVQSSYNEQFF TGCGCCAGCAGCTTGGCCGGTGCGGGAGTCCAGAGCTCCTACAATGAGCAGTTCTTC
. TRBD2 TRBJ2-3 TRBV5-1 CASSSPLTSGSPDTQYF TGCGCCAGCAGCTCCCCCCTGACTAGCGGGAGCCCAGATACGCAGTATTTT
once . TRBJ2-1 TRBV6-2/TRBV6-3 CASSLGAKGEQFF TGTGCCAGCAGTTTGGGGGCCAAAGGTGAGCAGTTCTTC
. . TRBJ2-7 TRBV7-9 CASSPQRGMSSYEQYF TGTGCCAGCAGCCCCCAGCGAGGGATGAGCTCCTACGAGCAGTACTTC
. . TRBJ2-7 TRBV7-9 CASSLETGLGHEQYF TGTGCCAGCAGCTTAGAGACGGGCCTAGGTCACGAGCAGTACTTC
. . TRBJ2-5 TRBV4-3 CASSQVVRETQYF TGCGCCAGCAGCCAAGTCGTTCGAGAGACCCAGTACTTC
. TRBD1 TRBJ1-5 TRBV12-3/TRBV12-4 CASSSTSGGQPQHF TGTGCCAGCAGTTCAACCTCAGGGGGTCAGCCCCAGCATTTT
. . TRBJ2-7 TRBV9 CASSVEGAGNEQYF TGTGCCAGCAGCGTAGAAGGGGCGGGAAACGAGCAGTACTTC
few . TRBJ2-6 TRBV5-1 CASSLEVGVLTF TGCGCCAGCAGCTTGGAAGTGGGCGTCCTGACTTTC
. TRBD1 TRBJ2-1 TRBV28 CASKGPRTGRNEQFF TGTGCCAGCAAGGGGCCGAGGACAGGGAGGAATGAGCAGTTCTTC
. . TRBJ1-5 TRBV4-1 CASSQAVGGNQPQRF TGCGCCAGCAGCCAAGCGGTTGGGGGCAATCAGCCCCAGCGTTTT
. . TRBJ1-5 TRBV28 CASSLRLWGASGQPQHF TGTGCCAGCAGTTTAAGGTTATGGGGCGCTTCAGGTCAGCCCCAGCATTTT